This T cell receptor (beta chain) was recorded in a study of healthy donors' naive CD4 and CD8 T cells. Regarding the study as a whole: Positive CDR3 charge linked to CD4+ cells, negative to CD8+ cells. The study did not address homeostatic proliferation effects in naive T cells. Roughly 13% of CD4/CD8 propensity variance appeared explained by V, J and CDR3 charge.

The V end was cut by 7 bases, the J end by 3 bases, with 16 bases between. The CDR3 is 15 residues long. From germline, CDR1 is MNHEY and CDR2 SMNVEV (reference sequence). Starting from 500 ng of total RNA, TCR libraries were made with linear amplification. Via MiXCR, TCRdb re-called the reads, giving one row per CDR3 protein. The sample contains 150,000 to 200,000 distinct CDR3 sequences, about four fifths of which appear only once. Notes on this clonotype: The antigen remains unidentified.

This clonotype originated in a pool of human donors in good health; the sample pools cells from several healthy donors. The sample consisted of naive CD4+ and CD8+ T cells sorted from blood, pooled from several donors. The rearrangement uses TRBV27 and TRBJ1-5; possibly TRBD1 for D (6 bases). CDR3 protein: CASNMAGGNNQPQHF. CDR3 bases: TGTGCCAGCAACATGGCCGGGGGCAACAATCAGCCCCAGCATTTT.